The entry that follows covers one T cell receptor beta chain sequence. The final CDR3 position lacks the conserved phenylalanine or tryptophan, pointing to a likely read error. The limits of the CDR3 on the DNA are not certain, so only TCRdb's listed CDR3 is given. This specimen belongs to a study of CD8+CD57+ T cells in acquired aplastic anemia. Per the germline V gene, CDR1 is LNHDA and CDR2 is SQIVND (reference sequence). The CDR3 is 16 residues long, counting both termini. The use of genomic DNA as template underpinned the TCR beta VDJ and CDR3 profiling. TCRdb fed the reads into MiXCR, producing one record per CDR3 protein. Among hundreds of thousands of distinct CDR3 sequences, under 80% were seen once, and the ten largest hold 4%.

The receptor was isolated from a human donor in good health, serving as a control. The chain couples TRBV19 to TRBJ1-6; no DNA check was done on the table's D call, TRBD1. Sequenced sample: sorted CD4+, CD8+, or CD8+CD57+ T cells (not recorded which) from PBMCs. CDR3 sequence reads: CASRGTGYMNTEAFFV.